This is a list of T cell receptor beta chains from one sample in a study of control samples from healthy donors and cancer patients. TCRdb's table, derived via immunoSEQ multiplex PCR, lists solely in-frame clones and lacks some. Among roughly 100,000 clones, roughly 89% were seen once, and the ten largest hold approximately 3%. Sequencing was done on a sample of blood. Receptor source: a human donor in good health. The donor label of this sample is uncertain. Both conserved end residues are part of each CDR3. The D gene is left open where the match is weak. Clone size is given for some rows only: seen once, a few or many times, or a class if the clone is expanded.

d_call	v_call	j_call	clone_size	cdr3_nt	cdr3_aa
.	TRBV10-3	TRBJ1-1	.	TGTGCCATCAGTGAGTCCTTGGTTTTGGGCACTGAAGCTTTCTTT	CAISESLVLGTEAFF
TRBD1	TRBV5-1	TRBJ2-7	once	TGCGCCAGCAGCGAGCAATTCGGGACAGATGCCTCCTACGAGCAGTACTTC	CASSEQFGTDASYEQYF
.	TRBV6-2/TRBV6-3	TRBJ1-1	.	TGTGCCAGCAGTTATGGGCAGAACACTGAAGCTTTCTTT	CASSYGQNTEAFF
.	TRBV7-6	TRBJ2-5	.	TGTGCCAGCAGCTTAATGACTGAGACCCAGTACTTC	CASSLMTETQYF
.	TRBV27	TRBJ1-6	.	TGTGCCAGCAGTTTTGGGTCGTTTAATTCACCCCTCCACTTT	CASSFGSFNSPLHF
.	TRBV6-5	TRBJ1-2	.	TGTGCCAGCACGCCGGGACAAAGTAACTATGGCTACACCTTC	CASTPGQSNYGYTF
TRBD2	TRBV5-1	TRBJ2-5	.	TGCGCCAGCAGCTTGACCGGGACTAGCGGGGGGACTTGGGAGACCCAGTACTTC	CASSLTGTSGGTWETQYF
TRBD1	TRBV14	TRBJ1-1	.	TGTGCCAGCAGCCAGACAGGGGCCCCAAACACTGAAGCTTTCTTT	CASSQTGAPNTEAFF
.	TRBV24-1	TRBJ2-5	once	TGTGCCACCAGCGATATAAAAGAGACCCAGTACTTC	CATSDIKETQYF
.	TRBV6-2/TRBV6-3	TRBJ2-1	.	TGTGCCAGCAGTTATGCAGGGGGGAGGAAAGAGCAGTTCTTC	CASSYAGGRKEQFF
TRBD2	TRBV19	TRBJ2-1	.	TGTGCCAGTAGTCCAACTAGCGGGCTATACAATGAGCAGTTCTTC	CASSPTSGLYNEQFF
.	TRBV19	TRBJ1-5	.	TGTGCCAGTAGTGACCGGGGTGGAAGCAATCAGCCCCAGCATTTT	CASSDRGGSNQPQHF
TRBD1	TRBV11-2	TRBJ1-6	.	TGTGCCAGCAGCTGGGACAGTCAAAGCTCACCCCTCCACTTT	CASSWDSQSSPLHF
.	TRBV30	TRBJ1-6	once	TGTGCCTGGAGTGTAGGATACTCCTATAATTCACCCCTCCACTTT	CAWSVGYSYNSPLHF
.	TRBV29-1	TRBJ2-5	.	TGCAGCGTTGAAGAACGACAGACCCAGTACTTC	CSVEERQTQYF
TRBD1	TRBV6-1	TRBJ1-1	.	TGTGCCAGCAGTGAAGACAGGGGGTTGAAAGCTTTCTTT	CASSEDRGLKAFF
.	TRBV19	TRBJ1-6	.	TGTGCCAGTAGTATGTCTGTGGAGCAGGAGAATTCACCCCTCCACTTT	CASSMSVEQENSPLHF
.	TRBV19	TRBJ1-5	once	TGTGCCAGTAGTATTAGGCCGGGCCCACCCCATCAGCCCCAGCATTTT	CASSIRPGPPHQPQHF
.	TRBV6-5	TRBJ2-3	.	TGTGCCAGCAGTTATAGGGGAGGCACAGATACGCAGTATTTT	CASSYRGGTDTQYF
.	TRBV29-1	TRBJ1-4	.	TGCAGCGTTAAGTTCCGGTTAAATGAAAAACTGTTTTTT	CSVKFRLNEKLFF
TRBD2	TRBV20-1	TRBJ2-7	.	TGCAGTGCTAGCGGGGGGAGAGAGCAGTACTTC	CSASGGREQYF
TRBD1	TRBV24-1	TRBJ1-2	once	TGTGCCACCAGTGATGGCGCCCCCGGACAGGGGAGCTATGGCTACACCTTC	CATSDGAPGQGSYGYTF
.	TRBV6-2/TRBV6-3	TRBJ1-2	.	TGTGCCAGCAGCCTCGGGGTCACTATTGGCTACACCTTC	CASSLGVTIGYTF
TRBD2	TRBV7-8	TRBJ2-7	.	TGTGCCAGCAGCTCCGGGACTAGCGATCTCGAGCAGTACTTC	CASSSGTSDLEQYF
.	TRBV6-5	TRBJ2-5	.	TGTGCCAGCAGTTCGCTGACTAGGGCCCAAGAGACCCAGTACTTC	CASSSLTRAQETQYF
.	TRBV3-1/TRBV3-2	TRBJ2-7	few	TGTGCCAGCAGCCAAGCTCACGAGCAGTACTTC	CASSQAHEQYF
.	TRBV20-1	TRBJ2-1	.	TGCAGTGCTACAGGGAATGAGCAGTTCTTC	CSATGNEQFF
.	TRBV6-1	TRBJ2-3	.	TGTGCCAGCAGTGAATTTCTAGATACGCAGTATTTT	CASSEFLDTQYF
.	TRBV24-1	TRBJ2-5	.	TGTGCCACCAGTGACCCGGACTATATCCAAGAGACCCAGTACTTC	CATSDPDYIQETQYF